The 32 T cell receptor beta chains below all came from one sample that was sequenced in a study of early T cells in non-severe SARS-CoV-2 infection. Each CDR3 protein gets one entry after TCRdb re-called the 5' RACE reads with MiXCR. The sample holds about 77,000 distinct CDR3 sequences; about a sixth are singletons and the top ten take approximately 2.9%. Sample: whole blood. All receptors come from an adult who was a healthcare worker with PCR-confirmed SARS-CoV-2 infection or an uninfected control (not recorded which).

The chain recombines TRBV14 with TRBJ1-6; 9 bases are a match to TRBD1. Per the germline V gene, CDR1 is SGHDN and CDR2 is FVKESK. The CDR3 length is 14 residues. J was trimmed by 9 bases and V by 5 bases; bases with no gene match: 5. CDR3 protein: CASSFPGQGSPLHF. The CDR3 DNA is TGTGCCAGCAGCTTTCCGGGACAGGGTTCACCCCTCCACTTT.

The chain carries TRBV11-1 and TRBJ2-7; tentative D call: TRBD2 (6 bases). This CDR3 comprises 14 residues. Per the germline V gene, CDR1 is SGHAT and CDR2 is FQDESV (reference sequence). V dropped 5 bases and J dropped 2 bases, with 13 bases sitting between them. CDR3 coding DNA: TGTGCCAGCAGCACCGGGACTCGACCCTACGAGCAGTACTTC. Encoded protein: CASSTGTRPYEQYF.

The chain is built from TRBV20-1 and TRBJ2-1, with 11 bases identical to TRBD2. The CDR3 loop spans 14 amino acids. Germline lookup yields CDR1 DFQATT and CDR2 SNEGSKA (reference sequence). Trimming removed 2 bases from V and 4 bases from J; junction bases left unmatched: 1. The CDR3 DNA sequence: TGCAGTGCTAGAACTAGCGGGAGTTACAATGAGCAGTTCTTC. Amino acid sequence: CSARTSGSYNEQFF.

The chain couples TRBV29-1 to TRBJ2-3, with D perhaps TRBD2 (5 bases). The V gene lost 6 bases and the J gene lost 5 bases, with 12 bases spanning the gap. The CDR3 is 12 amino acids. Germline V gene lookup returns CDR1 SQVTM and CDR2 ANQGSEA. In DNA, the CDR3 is TGCAGCGTACGGACTGTCGAAGATACGCAGTATTTT. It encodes CSVRTVEDTQYF.

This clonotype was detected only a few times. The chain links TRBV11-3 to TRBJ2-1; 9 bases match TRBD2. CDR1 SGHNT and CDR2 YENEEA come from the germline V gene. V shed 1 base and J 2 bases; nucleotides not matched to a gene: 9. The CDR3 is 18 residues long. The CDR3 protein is CASSLGGTASGTYNEQFF. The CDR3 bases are TGTGCCAGCAGCTTAGGGGGTACGGCTAGCGGGACCTACAATGAGCAGTTCTTC.

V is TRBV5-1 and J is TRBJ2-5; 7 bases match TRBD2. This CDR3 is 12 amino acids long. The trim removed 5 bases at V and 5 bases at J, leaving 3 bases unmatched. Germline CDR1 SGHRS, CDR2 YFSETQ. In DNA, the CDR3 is TGCGCCAGCAGTACTAGCGAGGAGACCCAGTACTTC. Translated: CASSTSEETQYF.

The CDR3 coding sequence is TGTGCCAGCAGCGGTCCGGGACAGGGGGAGTCTAGCCCCTACGAGCAGTACTTC. Translation gives CASSGPGQGESSPYEQYF. The J gene is TRBJ2-7, the V gene TRBV12-3 or TRBV12-4; 11 nucleotides line up with TRBD1. V lost 6 bases, J lost 2 bases, and 15 bases stayed unmatched. This CDR3 has 18 residues.

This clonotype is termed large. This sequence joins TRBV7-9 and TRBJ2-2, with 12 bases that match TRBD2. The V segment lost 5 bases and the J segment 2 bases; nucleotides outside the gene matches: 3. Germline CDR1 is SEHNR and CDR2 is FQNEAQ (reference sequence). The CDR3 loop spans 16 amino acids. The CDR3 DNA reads TGTGCCAGCAGCCAACTAGCGGGGGGAAACACCGGGGAGCTGTTTTTT. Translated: CASSQLAGGNTGELFF.

CDR3 region: CASSLDLSANEKLFF. CDR3 bases: TGTGCCAGCAGCTTGGATCTGAGTGCTAATGAAAAACTGTTTTTT. The V gene is TRBV5-6, the J gene TRBJ1-4; D remains ambiguous. The V end lost 0 bases, the J end lost 3 bases, and 9 bases lay between the germline ends. This CDR3 contains 15 residues. CDR1 is SGHDT, CDR2 YYEEEE, per germline.

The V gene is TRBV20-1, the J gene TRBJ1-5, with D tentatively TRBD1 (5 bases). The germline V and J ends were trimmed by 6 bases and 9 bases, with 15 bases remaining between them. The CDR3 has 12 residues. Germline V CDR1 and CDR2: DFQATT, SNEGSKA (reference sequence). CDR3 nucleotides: TGCAGTGCAAGTCAGGGTAATGGGCCCCAGCATTTT. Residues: CSASQGNGPQHF.

CDR3 protein: CASREGGPDTQYF. Here the CDR3 DNA reads TGCGCCAGCAGGGAGGGCGGGCCAGATACGCAGTATTTT. V is TRBV5-1 and J is TRBJ2-3, with a possible D match to TRBD2 (6 bases). This CDR3 has 13 amino acids. Germline CDR1 is SGHRS and CDR2 is YFSETQ. Deletions cut 5 bases from V and 4 bases from J, with 11 bases between.

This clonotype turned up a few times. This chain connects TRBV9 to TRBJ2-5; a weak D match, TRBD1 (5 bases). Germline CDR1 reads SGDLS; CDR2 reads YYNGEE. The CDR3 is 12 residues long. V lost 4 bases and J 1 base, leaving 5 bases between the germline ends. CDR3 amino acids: CASSRGQETQYF. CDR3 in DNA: TGTGCCAGCAGCAGGGGCCAAGAGACCCAGTACTTC.

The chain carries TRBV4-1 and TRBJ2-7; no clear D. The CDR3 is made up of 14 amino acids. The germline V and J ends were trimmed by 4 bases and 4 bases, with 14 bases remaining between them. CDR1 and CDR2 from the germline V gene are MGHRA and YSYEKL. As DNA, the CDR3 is TGCGCCAGCAGCCCTCTCCCCGGTACTTACGAGCAGTACTTC. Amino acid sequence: CASSPLPGTYEQYF.

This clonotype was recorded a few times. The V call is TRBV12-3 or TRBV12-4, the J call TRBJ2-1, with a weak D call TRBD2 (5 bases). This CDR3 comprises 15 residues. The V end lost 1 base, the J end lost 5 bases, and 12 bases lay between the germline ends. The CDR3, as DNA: TGTGCCAGCAGTTTAGGTGGTAACGGGGACAATGAGCAGTTCTTC. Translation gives CASSLGGNGDNEQFF.

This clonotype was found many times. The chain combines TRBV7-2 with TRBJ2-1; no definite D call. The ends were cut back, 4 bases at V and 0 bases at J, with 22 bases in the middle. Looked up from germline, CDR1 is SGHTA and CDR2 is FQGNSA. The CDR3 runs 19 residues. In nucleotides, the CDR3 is TGTGCCAGCAGCTCCGACACCATGATCCGAAAGAGCTCCTACAATGAGCAGTTCTTC. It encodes CASSSDTMIRKSSYNEQFF.

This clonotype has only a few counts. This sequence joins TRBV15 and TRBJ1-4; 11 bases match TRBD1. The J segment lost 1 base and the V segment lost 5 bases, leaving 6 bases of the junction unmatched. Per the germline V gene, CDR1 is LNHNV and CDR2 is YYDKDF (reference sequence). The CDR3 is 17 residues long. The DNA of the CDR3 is TGTGCCACCAGCGGGCCGGGACAGGGGGGAACTAATGAAAAACTGTTTTTT. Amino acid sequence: CATSGPGQGGTNEKLFF.

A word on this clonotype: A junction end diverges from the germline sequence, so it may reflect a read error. In DNA form, the CDR3 reads TGTACCAGCACCGTAGCGGGATTGAACACCGGGGAGCTGTTTTTT. Its translation is CTSTVAGLNTGELFF. The genes are TRBV12-3 or TRBV12-4 and TRBJ2-2; 8 positions agree with TRBD2. CDR3 length: 15 amino acids.

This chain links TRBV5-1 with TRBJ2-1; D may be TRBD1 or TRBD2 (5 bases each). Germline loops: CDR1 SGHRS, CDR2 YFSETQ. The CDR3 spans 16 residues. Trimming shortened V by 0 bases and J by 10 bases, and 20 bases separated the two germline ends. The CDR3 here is CASSLARLEGIEEQFF. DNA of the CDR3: TGCGCCAGCAGCTTGGCAAGACTTGAGGGGATTGAGGAGCAGTTCTTC. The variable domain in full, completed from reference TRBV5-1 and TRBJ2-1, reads KAGVTQTPRYLIKTRGQQVTLSCSPISGHRSVSWYQQTPGQGLQFLFEYFSETQRNKGNFPGRFSGRQFSNSRSEMNVSTLELGDSALYLCASSLARLEGIEEQFFGPGTRLTVL.

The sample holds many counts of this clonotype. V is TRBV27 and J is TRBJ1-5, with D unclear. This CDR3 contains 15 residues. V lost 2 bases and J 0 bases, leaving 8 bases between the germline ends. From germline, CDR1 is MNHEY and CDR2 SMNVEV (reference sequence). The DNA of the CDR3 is TGTGCCAGCAGTTTACGCGGATATAGCAATCAGCCCCAGCATTTT. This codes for CASSLRGYSNQPQHF.

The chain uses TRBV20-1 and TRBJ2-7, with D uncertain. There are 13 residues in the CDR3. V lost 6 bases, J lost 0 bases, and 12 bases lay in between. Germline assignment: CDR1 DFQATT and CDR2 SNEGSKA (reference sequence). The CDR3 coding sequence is TGCAGTGCCGGAGTGGGAATCTCCTACGAGCAGTACTTC. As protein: CSAGVGISYEQYF.

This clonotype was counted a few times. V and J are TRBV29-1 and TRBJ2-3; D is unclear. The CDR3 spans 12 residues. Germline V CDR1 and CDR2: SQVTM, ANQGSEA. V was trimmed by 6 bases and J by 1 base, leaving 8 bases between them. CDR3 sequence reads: CSVEDGTDTQYF. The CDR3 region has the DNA TGCAGCGTAGAGGACGGCACAGATACGCAGTATTTT.

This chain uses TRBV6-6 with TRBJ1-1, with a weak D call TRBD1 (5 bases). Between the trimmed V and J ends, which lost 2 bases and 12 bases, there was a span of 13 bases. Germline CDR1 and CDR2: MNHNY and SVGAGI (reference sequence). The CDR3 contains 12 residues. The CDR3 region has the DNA TGTGCCAGCAGTTACCCGAAAGACAGCACTTTCTTT. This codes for CASSYPKDSTFF.

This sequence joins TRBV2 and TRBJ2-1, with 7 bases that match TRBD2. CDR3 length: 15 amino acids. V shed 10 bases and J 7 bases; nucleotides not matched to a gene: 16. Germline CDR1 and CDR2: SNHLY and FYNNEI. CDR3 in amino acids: CATSNPTSTGNEQFF. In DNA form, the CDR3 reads TGTGCCACCTCGAACCCGACTAGCACAGGAAATGAGCAGTTCTTC.

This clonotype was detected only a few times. The CDR3 is CASSSRDWETQYF. In DNA, the CDR3 is TGTGCCAGCAGCTCCCGGGACTGGGAGACCCAGTACTTC. The V and J genes are TRBV11-3 and TRBJ2-5; possible D gene TRBD2, 6 bases. The CDR3 has 13 residues. The V end lost 4 bases, the J end lost 5 bases, and 11 bases lay between the germline ends. Germline CDR1 and CDR2: SGHNT and YENEEA.

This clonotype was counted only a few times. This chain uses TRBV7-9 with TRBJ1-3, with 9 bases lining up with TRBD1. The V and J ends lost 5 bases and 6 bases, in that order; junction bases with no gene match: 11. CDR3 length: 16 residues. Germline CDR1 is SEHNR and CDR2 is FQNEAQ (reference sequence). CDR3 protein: CASSPTPDRGINTIYF. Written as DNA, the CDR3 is TGTGCCAGCAGCCCTACCCCGGACAGGGGAATAAACACCATATATTTT. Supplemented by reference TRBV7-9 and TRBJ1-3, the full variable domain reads DTGVSQNPRHKITKRGQNVTFRCDPISEHNRLYWYRQTLGQGPEFLTYFQNEAQLEKSRLLSDRFSAERPKGSFSTLEIQRTEQGDSAMYLCASSPTPDRGINTIYFGEGSWLTVV.

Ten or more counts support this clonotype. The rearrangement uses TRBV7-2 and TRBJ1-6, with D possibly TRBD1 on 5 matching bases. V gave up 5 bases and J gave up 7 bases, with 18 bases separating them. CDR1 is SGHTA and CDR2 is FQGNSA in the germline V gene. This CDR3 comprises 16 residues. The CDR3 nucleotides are TGTGCCAGCAGCAAACCCACCGGGACTTGGAATTCACCCCTCCACTTT. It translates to CASSKPTGTWNSPLHF.

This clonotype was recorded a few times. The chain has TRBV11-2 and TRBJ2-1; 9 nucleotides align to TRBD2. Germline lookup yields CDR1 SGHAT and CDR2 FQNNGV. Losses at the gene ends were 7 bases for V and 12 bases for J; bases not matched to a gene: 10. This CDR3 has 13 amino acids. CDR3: CASKLAGDIWQFF. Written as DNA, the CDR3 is TGTGCCAGCAAATTAGCGGGGGACATATGGCAGTTCTTC.

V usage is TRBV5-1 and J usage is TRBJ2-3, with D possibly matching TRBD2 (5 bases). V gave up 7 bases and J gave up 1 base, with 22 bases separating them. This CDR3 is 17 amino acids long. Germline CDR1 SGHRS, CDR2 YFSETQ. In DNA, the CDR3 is TGCGCCAGCCGATCTTTTACGGCGGGCCCGGGCACAGATACGCAGTATTTT. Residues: CASRSFTAGPGTDTQYF.

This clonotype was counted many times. The CDR3 spells CATIPGTTIQFEQFF. The CDR3 DNA is TGTGCCACCATCCCCGGGACTACCATACAATTTGAGCAGTTCTTC. This chain uses TRBV6-6 with TRBJ2-1; 7 bases match TRBD2. The CDR3 is 15 residues long. V was pared by 10 bases and J by 9 bases, with 18 bases of the junction left unmatched. Per the germline V gene, CDR1 is MNHNY and CDR2 is SVGAGI (reference sequence).

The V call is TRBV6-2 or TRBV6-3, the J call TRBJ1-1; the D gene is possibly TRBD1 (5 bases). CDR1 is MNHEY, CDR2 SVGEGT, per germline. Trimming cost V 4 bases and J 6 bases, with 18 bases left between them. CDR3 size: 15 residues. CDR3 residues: CASSSPLIQGAEAFF. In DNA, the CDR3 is TGTGCCAGCAGTTCCCCTTTAATCCAGGGCGCTGAAGCTTTCTTT.

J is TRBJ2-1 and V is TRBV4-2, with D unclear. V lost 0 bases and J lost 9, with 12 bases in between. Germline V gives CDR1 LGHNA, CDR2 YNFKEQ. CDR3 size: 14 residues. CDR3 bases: TGTGCCAGCAGCCAAGACACTGGCGCAGGTGAGCAGTTCTTC. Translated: CASSQDTGAGEQFF.

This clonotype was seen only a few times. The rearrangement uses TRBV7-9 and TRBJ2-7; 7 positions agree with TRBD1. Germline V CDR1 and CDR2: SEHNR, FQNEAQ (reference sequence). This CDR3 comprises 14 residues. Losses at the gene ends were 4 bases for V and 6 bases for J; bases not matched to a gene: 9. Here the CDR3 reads CASSSHRGRFEQYF. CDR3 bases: TGTGCCAGCAGCTCCCACAGGGGTAGGTTCGAGCAGTACTTC.